This TCR beta chain was captured by sequencing in a study of blood T cell repertoires in COVID-19. About the study: Samples of COVID-19 (acute and convalescent) were obtained from the United States, Italy and Spain. PBMCs, B-cell-depleted T cells, or T cells provided the cDNA or gDNA that made up the material.

In the original processing: Counts of nucleated cells, estimated from reference gene primer amplification, were obtained. Data came from immunoSEQ multiplex PCR; TCRdb stores just in-frame clones and leaves some out. That table furnishes V, J and clone size, whereas the DNA furnished D and trimming. The sample holds under 250,000 clones, around three quarters seen once. The ends were cut back, 5 bases at V and 0 bases at J, with 10 bases in the middle. The CDR3 sequence is 14 residues long. Per germline, CDR1 MNHEY and CDR2 SVGAGI. The sequence was obtained from a woman in her 70s with acute or convalescent COVID-19. This chain uses TRBV6-5 with TRBJ1-1; D might be TRBD1 (5 bases). Input material: peripheral blood. CDR3 sequence (DNA): TGTGCCAGCAGTACGGGACTGTTGAACACTGAAGCTTTCTTT. This gives the protein CASSTGLLNTEAFF.